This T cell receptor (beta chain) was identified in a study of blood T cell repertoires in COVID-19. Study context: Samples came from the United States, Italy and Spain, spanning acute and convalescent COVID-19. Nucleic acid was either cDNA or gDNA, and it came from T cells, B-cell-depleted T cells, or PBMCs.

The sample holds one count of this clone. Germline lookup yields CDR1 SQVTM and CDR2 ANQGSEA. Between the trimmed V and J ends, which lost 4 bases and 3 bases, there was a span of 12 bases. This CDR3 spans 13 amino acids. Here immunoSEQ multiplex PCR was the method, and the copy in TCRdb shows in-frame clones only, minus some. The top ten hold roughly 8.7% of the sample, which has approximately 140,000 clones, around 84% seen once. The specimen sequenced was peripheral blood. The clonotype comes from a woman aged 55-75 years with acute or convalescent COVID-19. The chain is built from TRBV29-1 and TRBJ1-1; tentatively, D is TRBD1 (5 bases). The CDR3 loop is CSVGGGGYTEAFF. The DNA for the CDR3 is TGCAGCGTTGGCGGGGGAGGGTACACTGAAGCTTTCTTT.